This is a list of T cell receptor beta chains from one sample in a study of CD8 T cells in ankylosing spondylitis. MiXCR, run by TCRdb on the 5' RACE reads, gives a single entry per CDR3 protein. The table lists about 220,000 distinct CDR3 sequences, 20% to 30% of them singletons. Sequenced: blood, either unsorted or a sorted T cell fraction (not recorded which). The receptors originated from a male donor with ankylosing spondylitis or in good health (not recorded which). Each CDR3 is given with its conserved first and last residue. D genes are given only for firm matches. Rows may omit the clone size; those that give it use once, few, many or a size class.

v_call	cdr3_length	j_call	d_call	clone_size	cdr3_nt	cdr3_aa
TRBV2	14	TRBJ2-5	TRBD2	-	TGTGCCAGCAACGGACTAGCGGGAGGCTTGACCCAGTACTTC	CASNGLAGGLTQYF
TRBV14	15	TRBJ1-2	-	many	TGTGCCAGCAGCCGAGAGATCGGCGGGGACTATGGCTACACCTTC	CASSREIGGDYGYTF
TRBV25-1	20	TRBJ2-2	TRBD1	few	TGTGCCAGCAGTGATTTCCTAGGGACAGTCAGCGGAGGGAACACCGGGGAGCTGTTTTTT	CASSDFLGTVSGGNTGELFF
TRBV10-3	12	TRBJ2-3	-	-	TGTGCCATCAGTGAAGTAGCCGGTTCGCAGTATTTT	CAISEVAGSQYF
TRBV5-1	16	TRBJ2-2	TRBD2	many	TGCGCCAGCAGCGAGGGGACTAGCGGTGTCACCGGGGAGCTGTTTTTT	CASSEGTSGVTGELFF
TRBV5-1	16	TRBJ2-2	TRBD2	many	TGCGCCAGCAGCACGTCCGGGGGGGGGAACACCGGGGAGCTGTTTTTT	CASSTSGGGNTGELFF
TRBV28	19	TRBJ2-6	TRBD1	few	TGTGCCAGCAGCGTATCCCCAGGGGGCCTGCACTCTGGGGCCAACGTCCTGACTTTC	CASSVSPGGLHSGANVLTF
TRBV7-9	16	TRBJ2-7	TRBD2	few	TGTGCCAGCAGCTTAGCGCTGGGGAGGGTGGGCGGCGAGCAGTACTTC	CASSLALGRVGGEQYF
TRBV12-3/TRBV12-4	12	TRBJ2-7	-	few	TGTGCCAGCACCTACAGGGTAGGCGAGCAGTACTTC	CASTYRVGEQYF
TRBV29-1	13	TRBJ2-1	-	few	TGCAGCGTTGAAAGTCAGCGCTACAATGAGCAGTTCTTC	CSVESQRYNEQFF
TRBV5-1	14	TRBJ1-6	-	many	TGCGCCAGCAGCTTGGACGGGAGAAATTCACCCCTCCACTTT	CASSLDGRNSPLHF
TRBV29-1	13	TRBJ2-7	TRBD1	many	TGCAGCGTTGTGACAGGGGGGTTCTACGAGCAGTACTTC	CSVVTGGFYEQYF
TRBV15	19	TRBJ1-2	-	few	TGTGCCACCAGCAGAGCCACCAAAACTTCGGACAGCCCTAACTATGGCTACACCTTC	CATSRATKTSDSPNYGYTF
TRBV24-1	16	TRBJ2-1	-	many	TGTGCCACCAGTGATGGAGGGCAGGGGAGCTACAATGAGCAGTTCTTC	CATSDGGQGSYNEQFF
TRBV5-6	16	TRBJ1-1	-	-	TGTGCCAGCAGCCTCCGGGCGACAGCGCCGAACACTGAAGCTTTCTTT	CASSLRATAPNTEAFF
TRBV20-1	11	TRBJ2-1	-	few	TGCAGTGCTACCCATGCCAATGAGCAGTTCTTC	CSATHANEQFF
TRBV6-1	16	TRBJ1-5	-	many	TGTGCCAGCAGTGAAGTACCGACAGCACGCAATCAGCCCCAGCATTTT	CASSEVPTARNQPQHF
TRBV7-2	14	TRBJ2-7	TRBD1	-	TGTGCCAGCAGCGTGGACAGGTTCTCCTACGAGCAGTACTTC	CASSVDRFSYEQYF
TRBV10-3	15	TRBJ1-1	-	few	TGTGCCATCAAAACTCAGAGGCCTCCTAACACTGAAGCTTTCTTT	CAIKTQRPPNTEAFF
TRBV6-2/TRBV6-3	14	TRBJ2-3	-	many	TGTGCCAGCAGTTCCCAGGTCCTTCCAGATACGCAGTATTTT	CASSSQVLPDTQYF
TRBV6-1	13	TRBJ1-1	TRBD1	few	TGTGCCAGCAGCACCAGGACAGGGTCCGAAGCTTTCTTT	CASSTRTGSEAFF
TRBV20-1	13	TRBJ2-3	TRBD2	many	TGCAGTGCTAGGGGCAGCGGGAAAAATACGCAGTATTTT	CSARGSGKNTQYF
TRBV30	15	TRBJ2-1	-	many	TGTGCCTGGAGTCCCAGGGGAGGCTACTACAATGAGCAGTTCTTC	CAWSPRGGYYNEQFF
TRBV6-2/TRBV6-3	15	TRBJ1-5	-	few	TGTGCCAGCAGAAGTGGACTTCTTTCCAATCAGCCCCAGCATTTT	CASRSGLLSNQPQHF
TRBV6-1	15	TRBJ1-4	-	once	TGTGCCAGCAAACCCCAGGGAACAACTAATGAAAAACTGTTTTTT	CASKPQGTTNEKLFF
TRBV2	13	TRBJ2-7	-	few	TGTGCCAGCAGTGGGACACCCGCCTACGAGCAGTACTTC	CASSGTPAYEQYF
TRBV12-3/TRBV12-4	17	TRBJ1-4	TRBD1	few	TGTGCCAGCAAATACAGGGGGCCCTATCTAACTAATGAAAAACTGTTTTTT	CASKYRGPYLTNEKLFF
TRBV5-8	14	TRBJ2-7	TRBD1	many	TGTGCCAGCAGCTCCCGGACAGGGGACCACGAGCAGTACTTC	CASSSRTGDHEQYF
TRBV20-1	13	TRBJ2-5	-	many	TGCAGTGCTCCGCAACGGGAGCTAGAGACCCAGTACTTC	CSAPQRELETQYF
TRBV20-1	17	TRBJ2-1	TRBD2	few	TGCAGAGCCGGGACTAGCGGGAATGTGGACAAACACGGTGAGCAGTTCTTC	CRAGTSGNVDKHGEQFF
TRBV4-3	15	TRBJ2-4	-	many	TGCGCCAGCAGCCAAGTCCGGACTTACAGAAACATTCAGTACTTC	CASSQVRTYRNIQYF
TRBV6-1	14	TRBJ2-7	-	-	TGTGCCAGCAGGTCGGGACCCCAATCCTACGAGCAGTACTTC	CASRSGPQSYEQYF
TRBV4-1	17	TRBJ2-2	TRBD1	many	TGCGCCAGCAGCCAAGAAAGCAGGGGGCCGAACACCGGGGAGCTGTTTTTT	CASSQESRGPNTGELFF
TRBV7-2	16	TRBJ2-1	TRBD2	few	TGTGCCAGCAGCTTAGCACAAGCGGGGGTCTACAATGAGCAGTTCTTC	CASSLAQAGVYNEQFF
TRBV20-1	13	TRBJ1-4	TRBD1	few	TGCAGTGCTAGCCGTCCCTCTGGGACAGGACTGTTTTTT	CSASRPSGTGLFF
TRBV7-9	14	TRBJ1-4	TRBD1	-	TGTGCCAGCAGCCCGGACAGGGCGGATGAAAAACTGTTTTTT	CASSPDRADEKLFF
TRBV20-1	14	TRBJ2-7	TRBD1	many	TGCAGTGCTTCGCGGGGACAGGGAGCCTACGAGCAGTACTTC	CSASRGQGAYEQYF
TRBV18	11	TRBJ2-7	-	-	TGTGCCAGCTCACCCGACTACGAGCAGTACTTC	CASSPDYEQYF
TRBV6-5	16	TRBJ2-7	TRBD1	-	TGTGCCAGCAGTTACAACGTATTGAGACAGGGCCACGAGCAGTACTTC	CASSYNVLRQGHEQYF
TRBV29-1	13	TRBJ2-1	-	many	TGCAGCGTTAGGCCCGAGAATGACAATGAGCAGTTCTTC	CSVRPENDNEQFF
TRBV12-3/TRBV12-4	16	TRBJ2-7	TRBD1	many	TGTGCCAGCAGCTCCCCACAGGGGCCGAGCTCCTACGAGCAGTACTTC	CASSSPQGPSSYEQYF
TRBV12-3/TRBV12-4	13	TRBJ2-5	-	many	TGTGCCAGCCGAAGCCAGAACCAAGAGACCCAGTACTTC	CASRSQNQETQYF
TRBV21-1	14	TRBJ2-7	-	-	TGTGCCAGCAGCAAAGAGGACAGTTCCTACGAGCAGTACTTC	CASSKEDSSYEQYF
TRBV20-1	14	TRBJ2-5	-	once	TGCAGTGCTAGTCGTCTGGGACTGCAAGAGACCCAGTACTTC	CSASRLGLQETQYF
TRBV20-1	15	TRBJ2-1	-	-	TGCAGTGCTATCCCCCGAGGGACGGCGGGCAATGAGCAGTTCTTC	CSAIPRGTAGNEQFF
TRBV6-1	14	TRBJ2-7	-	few	TGTGCCAGCAACTGGGAGCCCAGGGGCCACGAGCAGTACTTC	CASNWEPRGHEQYF
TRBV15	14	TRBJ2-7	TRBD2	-	TGTGCCACCAGCAGAACTAGCGGGAGCCACGAGCAGTACTTC	CATSRTSGSHEQYF
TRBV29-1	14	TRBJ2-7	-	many	TGCAGCATACTGGGGGCTCAAACGGGGTACGAGCAGTACTTC	CSILGAQTGYEQYF
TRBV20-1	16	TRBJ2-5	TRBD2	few	TGCAGTGCTAGGGGTCGGGGCGGGAGGGCCCGTGAGACCCAGTACTTC	CSARGRGGRARETQYF
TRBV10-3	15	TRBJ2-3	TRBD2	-	TGTGCCCTCGGGACTAGCGGGAGGGGTTCTGATACGCAGTATTTT	CALGTSGRGSDTQYF
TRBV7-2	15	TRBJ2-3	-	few	TGTGCCAGCACCCCCGAGGCGGCCCGGACAGATACGCAGTATTTT	CASTPEAARTDTQYF
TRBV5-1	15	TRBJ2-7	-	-	TGCGCCAGCAGCCTGGGGGGCAGAGGAAGCGACGAGCAGTACTTC	CASSLGGRGSDEQYF
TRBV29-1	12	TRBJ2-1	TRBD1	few	TGCAGCGGGGGACAGTACTACAATGAGCAGTTCTTC	CSGGQYYNEQFF
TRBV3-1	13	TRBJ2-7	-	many	TGTGCCAGCAGCCAATACAGAAACTACGAGCAGTACTTC	CASSQYRNYEQYF
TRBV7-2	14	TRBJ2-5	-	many	TGTGCCAGCAGCTTAGTTCCAGCGGAAGAGACCCAGTACTTC	CASSLVPAEETQYF